This passage covers 31 T cell receptor beta chains from one sample sequenced in a study of cytomegalovirus exposure and HLA in healthy donors. Use of 60 Vbeta and 13 Jbeta primers characterized the PCR. Measured with immunoSEQ multiplex PCR; TCRdb has only the in-frame clones, and not every one. The top ten clones hold around 1.5% of a sample with some 190,000 clones, 60% to 85% of them seen once. Sequencing input: PBMCs. The receptors here all came from a man aged 18 to 29 in good health and CMV-seronegative.

This rearrangement joins TRBV19 to TRBJ1-1; D unresolved. V was trimmed by 6 bases and J by 2 bases, leaving 10 bases between them. The CDR3 has 13 amino acids. Germline V lookup: CDR1 LNHDA, CDR2 SQIVND (reference sequence). This chain's CDR3 is CASSQNLNTEAFF. CDR3 DNA sequence: TGTGCCAGTAGCCAGAACCTTAACACTGAAGCTTTCTTT.

V and J are TRBV19 and TRBJ2-2, with 9 bases matching TRBD2. Germline V lookup: CDR1 LNHDA, CDR2 SQIVND (reference sequence). The ends lost 3 bases at V and 7 bases at J; junction bases unmatched: 6. This CDR3 is built from 15 residues. CDR3 in amino acids: CASSIASGRRGELFF. In DNA, the CDR3 is TGTGCCAGTAGTATCGCCAGCGGGAGGCGCGGGGAGCTGTTTTTT.

The count of this clone is one. The V call is TRBV6-5, the J call TRBJ1-1; unclear D gene. Germline CDR1 and CDR2: MNHEY and SVGAGI. This CDR3 spans 15 amino acids. V lost 3 bases to trimming and J lost 5 bases, with 16 bases between them. The CDR3 sequence: CASSYRPLLKTEAFF. The CDR3 DNA follows: TGTGCCAGCAGTTATAGACCCCTACTAAAGACTGAAGCTTTCTTT.

The chain uses TRBV28 and TRBJ1-2; perhaps TRBD1 as D (6 bases). The germline gives CDR1 MDHEN, CDR2 SYDVKM. V was shortened by 5 bases and J by 4 bases, with 20 bases between the two germline ends. This CDR3 has 16 residues. CDR3 bases: TGTGCCAGCAGTCCTAATCAGGGGACCCTAGGCTATGGCTACACCTTC. Its translation is CASSPNQGTLGYGYTF.

This CDR3 reads CASSLLSVGQGSMAFF. DNA of the CDR3: TGTGCCAGCAGTTTATTAAGCGTGGGACAGGGCTCGATGGCTTTCTTT. The chain combines TRBV27 with TRBJ1-1; TRBD1 matches at 9 bases. V shed 1 base, J shed 11 bases, and the junction held 14 bases outside the gene matches. The CDR3 length is 16 residues. Germline lookup yields CDR1 MNHEY and CDR2 SMNVEV (reference sequence).

In regard to this clone: This same CDR3 is encoded by further DNA sequences in the sample. The genes are TRBV25-1 and TRBJ1-4, with TRBD1 matching over 8 bases. The CDR3 runs to 14 residues. Germline values: CDR1 MGHDK, CDR2 SYGVNS. V was pared by 10 bases and J by 0 bases, with 4 bases of the junction left unmatched. CDR3 residues: CATTGVSTNEKLFF. For the CDR3, the DNA is TGTGCCACGACAGGGGTATCAACTAATGAAAAACTGTTTTTT.

The chain joins TRBV14 to TRBJ1-1; D gene uncertain. CDR3 size: 15 residues. Germline lookup yields CDR1 SGHDN and CDR2 FVKESK. Trimming removed 4 bases at V and 3 bases at J, with 15 bases between. This chain's CDR3 is CASSPHLMADTEAFF. The CDR3 coding sequence is TGTGCCAGCAGCCCCCATTTGATGGCCGACACTGAAGCTTTCTTT.

The chain joins TRBV27 to TRBJ2-5, with D possibly being TRBD1 (6 bases). The end of the DNA is better explained by TRBJ2-7, so the J call may be wrong. Germline CDR1 reads MNHEY; CDR2 reads SMNVEV (reference sequence). The CDR3 is made up of 13 amino acids. The CDR3 region has the DNA TGTGCCAGCAGTCCCGGACAGACCTACGAGCAGTACTTC. Translation: CASSPGQTYEQYF.

This sequence joins TRBV5-1 and TRBJ1-1, with 8 bases aligning to TRBD1. This CDR3 is 13 amino acids long. The trim removed 4 bases at V and 3 bases at J, leaving 2 bases unmatched. Germline CDR1 SGHRS, CDR2 YFSETQ. Written as DNA, the CDR3 is TGCGCCAGCAGCAACAGGGGGTACACTGAAGCTTTCTTT. Its translation: CASSNRGYTEAFF.

This chain connects TRBV6-4 to TRBJ1-6; 7 nucleotides agree with TRBD1. V dropped 3 bases and J dropped 8; count of bases not matched to a gene: 4. This CDR3 contains 14 residues. Germline CDR1 MRHNA, CDR2 SNTAGT. This CDR3 reads CASSEQTGHSPLHF. DNA for the CDR3: TGTGCCAGCAGTGAGCAGACAGGGCATTCACCCCTCCACTTT.

This clone was counted only a few times. The rearrangement links TRBV2 to TRBJ2-5, with 10 bases lining up with TRBD1. CDR1 and CDR2 from the germline V gene are SNHLY and FYNNEI. The CDR3 has 14 residues. V lost 4 bases to trimming and J lost 9 bases; unmatched junction nucleotides: 8. CDR3 loop: CASSGGLGQGSQYF. In nucleotides, the CDR3 is TGTGCCAGCAGTGGAGGCCTGGGACAGGGGTCCCAGTACTTC.

The V gene is TRBV9, the J gene TRBJ1-5; 11 nucleotides line up with TRBD1. The J segment lost 5 bases and the V segment lost 4 bases, leaving 5 bases of the junction unmatched. The germline V gene has CDR1 SGDLS and CDR2 YYNGEE. The CDR3 has 15 residues. The CDR3 DNA reads TGTGCCAGCAGCATCGGACAGGGGGCACATCAGCCCCAGCATTTT. Its translation is CASSIGQGAHQPQHF.

This clone was seen once. This chain uses TRBV4-2 with TRBJ2-3; 12 nucleotides match TRBD1. The V gene end was trimmed by 0 bases and the J gene end by 5 bases; junction bases not matched to a gene: 3. Germline V gives CDR1 LGHNA, CDR2 YNFKEQ. The CDR3 covers 16 residues. CDR3 in DNA: TGTGCCAGCAGCCAAGAGGGGACAGGGGGCCTAGATACGCAGTATTTT. The encoded protein is CASSQEGTGGLDTQYF.

The J gene is TRBJ2-3, the V gene TRBV5-4, with 11 bases lining up with TRBD2. CDR3 length equals 18 residues. The J segment lost 2 bases and the V segment lost 0 bases, leaving 8 bases of the junction unmatched. Looked up from germline, CDR1 is SGHNT and CDR2 is YYREEE (reference sequence). The CDR3 DNA sequence: TGTGCCAGCAGCTTGGCCGTCTCTAGCGGGGGGTCCACAGATACGCAGTATTTT. It yields the protein CASSLAVSSGGSTDTQYF. Full variable domain (rest looked up from reference TRBV5-4 and TRBJ2-3): ETGVTQSPTHLIKTRGQQVTLRCSSQSGHNTVSWYQQALGQGPQFIFQYYREEENGRGNFPPRFSGLQFPNYSSELNVNALELDDSALYLCASSLAVSSGGSTDTQYFGPGTRLTVL.

CDR3 region: CASSYNQGTTEAFF. CDR3 DNA sequence: TGTGCCAGCAGTTATAATCAGGGGACCACTGAAGCTTTCTTT. The V and J genes are TRBV6-5 and TRBJ1-1, with D tentatively TRBD1 (6 bases). Germline V gene lookup returns CDR1 MNHEY and CDR2 SVGAGI. V lost 3 bases, J lost 4 bases, and 12 bases lay in between. This CDR3 is built from 14 residues.

The chain links TRBV9 to TRBJ2-7; tentative D call: TRBD1 (7 bases). Per germline, CDR1 SGDLS and CDR2 YYNGEE. The ends were cut back, 0 bases at V and 2 bases at J, with 12 bases in the middle. This CDR3 region has 15 residues. As DNA, the CDR3 is TGTGCCAGCAGCGTAGAGGAGGGGGCCACCTACGAGCAGTACTTC. Protein: CASSVEEGATYEQYF.

This chain connects TRBV5-4 to TRBJ2-2, with D possibly matching TRBD2 (5 bases). Trimming took off 7 bases at V and 3 bases at J, with 19 bases between the two ends. The CDR3 loop spans 16 amino acids. Germline CDR1 is SGHNT and CDR2 is YYREEE (reference sequence). CDR3 loop: CASSSLDSTDTGELFF. The CDR3 DNA reads as TGTGCCAGCTCCTCGCTGGACTCCACGGACACCGGGGAGCTGTTTTTT.

The rearrangement links TRBV9 to TRBJ2-2, with a weak D call TRBD1 (5 bases). The CDR3 runs 18 residues. Deletions cut 1 base from V and 0 bases from J, with 16 bases between. Germline V gene sequence: CDR1 SGDLS, CDR2 YYNGEE. The CDR3 region is CASSVSTGSGSNTGELFF. The CDR3 coding sequence is TGTGCCAGCAGCGTAAGTACAGGATCCGGTTCGAACACCGGGGAGCTGTTTTTT.

V is TRBV9 and J is TRBJ1-2, with 7 bases matching TRBD1. Looked up from germline, CDR1 is SGDLS and CDR2 is YYNGEE. CDR3 length: 15 residues. After removal of 1 base from V and 4 bases from J, the junction contained 7 bases not matched to a gene. The CDR3: CASSVTGTVLYGYTF. For the CDR3, the DNA is TGTGCCAGCAGCGTAACCGGGACAGTCCTCTATGGCTACACCTTC.

The J gene is TRBJ2-1, the V gene TRBV5-4; tentative D call: TRBD1 (5 bases). The CDR3 extends over 15 amino acids. CDR1 SGHNT and CDR2 YYREEE come from the germline V gene (reference sequence). The germline V and J ends were trimmed by 2 bases and 2 bases, with 11 bases remaining between them. In nucleotides, the CDR3 is TGTGCCAGCAGCTTAGACAGCAACACCTACAATGAGCAGTTCTTC. Translated, it gives CASSLDSNTYNEQFF.

The rearrangement uses TRBV29-1 and TRBJ1-6; 7 bases agree with TRBD1. This CDR3 contains 14 residues. The V gene end was trimmed by 6 bases and the J gene end by 8 bases; junction bases not matched to a gene: 10. The V gene's germline CDR1 is SQVTM and CDR2 ANQGSEA. This CDR3 is CSVKKEGQYSPLHF. CDR3 in DNA: TGCAGCGTCAAAAAGGAGGGACAGTATTCACCCCTCCACTTT.

This clone is categorized as medium-sized. The chain is built from TRBV10-3 and TRBJ1-1; D remains unclear. The length of the CDR3 is 13 residues. Germline CDR1 reads ENHRY; CDR2 reads SYGVKD. V shed 6 bases and J shed 3 bases, with 11 bases lying between them. This CDR3 reads CAISGDKYTEAFF. The CDR3 nucleotides read TGTGCCATCAGCGGTGACAAGTACACTGAAGCTTTCTTT.

The gene calls are TRBV30 and TRBJ1-1; D is perhaps TRBD1 (5 bases). V was pared by 0 bases and J by 11 bases, with 22 bases between. Germline CDR1 is GTSNPN and CDR2 is SVGIG (reference sequence). There are 15 residues in the CDR3. CDR3: CAWSVGVGLIKGAFF. CDR3 nucleotide sequence: TGTGCCTGGAGTGTAGGGGTTGGGCTCATCAAAGGGGCTTTCTTT.

The genes are TRBV28 and TRBJ1-5; D might be TRBD1 (6 bases). The V end lost 5 bases, the J end lost 3 bases, and 11 bases lay between the germline ends. The CDR3 length is 14 residues. In germline, CDR1 is MDHEN, CDR2 SYDVKM. Here the CDR3 DNA reads TGTGCCAGCAGTGAAAACAGGGTCAATCAGCCCCAGCATTTT. The encoded protein is CASSENRVNQPQHF.

The rearrangement uses TRBV6-1 and TRBJ1-2; tentatively, D is TRBD1 (6 bases). CDR1 and CDR2 from the germline V gene are MNHNS and SASEGT. Trimming shortened V by 1 base and J by 5 bases, and 8 bases separated the two germline ends. The CDR3 length is 13 residues. The chain's CDR3 is CASSEGGGYGYTF. DNA of the CDR3: TGTGCCAGCAGTGAAGGAGGGGGTTATGGCTACACCTTC.

The chain is built from TRBV13 and TRBJ1-1; D gene uncertain. Between the trimmed V and J ends, which lost 1 base and 1 base, there was a span of 7 bases. The CDR3 totals 14 residues. Germline V gives CDR1 PRHDT, CDR2 FYEKMQ (reference sequence). This chain's CDR3 is CASSLARGNTEAFF. CDR3 sequence (DNA): TGTGCCAGCAGCTTAGCCCGGGGGAACACTGAAGCTTTCTTT.

The rearrangement joins TRBV6-1 to TRBJ2-4, with a possible D match to TRBD1 (5 bases). The germline gives CDR1 MNHNS, CDR2 SASEGT. V shed 3 bases and J shed 9 bases, with 12 bases lying between them. The CDR3 is 13 residues long. This CDR3 reads CASSEGLTSIQYF. DNA of the CDR3: TGTGCCAGCAGTGAGGGGCTGACGAGCATTCAGTACTTC.

The chain couples TRBV9 to TRBJ1-4, with D possibly TRBD1 on 5 matching bases. The germline V gene encodes CDR1 SGDLS and CDR2 YYNGEE. There are 15 residues in the CDR3. V was pared by 0 bases and J by 4 bases, with 10 bases between. CDR3 sequence (DNA): TGTGCCAGCAGCGTAGGAACAGGCTATAATGAAAAACTGTTTTTT. This translates into CASSVGTGYNEKLFF. The whole variable domain, filled in from reference TRBV9 and TRBJ1-4, reads DSGVTQTPKHLITATGQRVTLRCSPRSGDLSVYWYQQSLDQGLQFLIQYYNGEERAKGNILERFSAQQFPDLHSELNLSSLELGDSALYFCASSVGTGYNEKLFFGSGTQLSVL.

The V call is TRBV18, the J call TRBJ2-1; 8 bases line up with TRBD2. The CDR3 is made up of 16 amino acids. With 3 bases clipped from V and 7 bases from J, the junction kept 11 bases outside the gene matches. Per the germline V gene, CDR1 is KGHSH and CDR2 is LQKENI. CDR3 loop: CASSPLGRGAGNEQFF. CDR3 DNA: TGTGCCAGCTCACCGCTAGGGCGGGGGGCTGGGAATGAGCAGTTCTTC. Together with reference TRBV18 and TRBJ2-1, the CDR3 gives the full variable domain: NAGVMQNPRHLVRRRGQEARLRCSPMKGHSHVYWYRQLPEEGLKFMVYLQKENIIDESGMPKERFSAEFPKEGPSILRIQQVVRGDSAAYFCASSPLGRGAGNEQFFGPGTRLTVL.

The chain has TRBV6-1 and TRBJ2-4; tentative D call: TRBD1 (6 bases). Germline CDR1 is MNHNS and CDR2 is SASEGT. The CDR3 contains 15 residues. Deletions cut 3 bases from V and 9 bases from J, with 18 bases between. The CDR3 nucleotides read TGTGCCAGCAGTGACAAACTTGGGGGCGCCCCCATTCAGTACTTC. This sequence encodes CASSDKLGGAPIQYF.

The gene calls are TRBV5-1 and TRBJ2-1; TRBD2 aligns across 10 bases. Trimming removed 4 bases from V and 10 bases from J; junction bases left unmatched: 14. Germline CDR1 SGHRS, CDR2 YFSETQ. This CDR3 has 16 residues. The CDR3 loop is CASSPRRSGGAEEQFF. CDR3 DNA sequence: TGCGCCAGCAGCCCAAGAAGGAGCGGGGGGGCCGAAGAGCAGTTCTTC.